This T cell receptor beta chain stems from a study of blood T cells in healthy people across ages. As for this clonotype: Its antigen is undetermined.

General observations from the study: Long-lived donors exceeded aged donors in naive CD4+ cells and diversity.

Using a J-beta primer mix together with a sample-barcoded 5' primer, a second PCR was run for about 6 to 11 cycles. A tag from a template-switch adaptor with 12 random nucleotides marked each cDNA molecule. TCRdb reprocessed the 5' RACE reads via MiXCR and lists one record per CDR3 protein. The table lists hundreds of thousands of distinct CDR3 sequences, roughly 25% of them singletons. The germline V and J ends were trimmed by 2 bases and 0 bases, with 8 bases remaining between them. The CDR3 covers 14 residues. Germline CDR1 reads MNHEY; CDR2 reads SVGAGI. These data also featured in a second study, about T cells of mothers and their children.

This chain uses TRBV6-5 with TRBJ2-7; D gene uncertain. Sequencing was done on a sample of blood. The TCR was taken from a boy younger than 18 in good health. CDR3 protein: CASSYVKNSYEQYF. Here the CDR3 DNA reads TGTGCCAGCAGTTACGTCAAGAACTCCTACGAGCAGTACTTC.